This T cell receptor (beta chain) was found in a study of T-cell memory formation after mild COVID-19 (dated by TCRdb to the early 2020s). General notes on the study: TCR sequence clusters from the two donors were largely donor specific. T-cell clones expanding and contracting after mild COVID-19 in two donors were tracked by longitudinal TCRalpha and TCRbeta repertoire sequencing. The cohort comprised two young, previously healthy adult volunteers, one female and one male. The full study reports these points: Some responding clones were detected in pre-infection memory, suggesting pre-existing cross-reactive memory T cells joined the SARS-CoV-2 response. Clones contracting from day 15 to 85 had balanced CD4/CD8 phenotypes, while a second wave expanding from day 15 to 37 was biased towards CD4+. Only two mild cases were covered by the study, and larger cohorts that include severe cases with pre-infection samples were considered necessary. Contracting CD4+ clones turned up mainly in the CM and EM memory subsets, whereas EMRA was where CD8+ clones were enriched. Whether the second-wave clones peaking on day 37 were SARS-CoV-2 specific was not confirmed.

Ficoll-Paque density gradient centrifugation was the method used to isolate PBMCs. This clonotype occurred a few times. Its target antigen remains unknown. No much larger clone is present one base from it, and per-base qualities are unavailable. Ends trimmed: V by 3 bases, J by 4 bases; bases unmatched to a gene: 9. The CDR3, cysteine through phenylalanine, is 17 amino acids long. The DNA shown is the 51-base CDR3, in frame from base 1. Via the germline V gene (reference sequence), CDR1 is DFQATT and CDR2 SNEGSKA. Sequencer: Illumina NovaSeq 6000. Using 5'RACE with constant-segment primers, TCRalpha and TCRbeta cDNA libraries were constructed, with sample barcodes and unique molecular identifiers added in the process. RNA was extracted from every sample with Trizol reagent. Amplification of the libraries took two PCR steps, and the second step added a second sample barcode plus Illumina TruSeq adapters. Libraries were sequenced on an Illumina NovaSeq with 2 x 150 bp paired-end reads. In the original analysis: Demultiplexing of reads and collapsing into UMI-guided consensus sequences were performed with migec v1.2.7. Using mixcr v2.1.11, UMI consensuses were aligned to TRA and TRB V and J templates and then assembled into clonotypes. A clonotype was counted as expanded or contracted only if both edgeR and NoisET called the change significant, with noise models trained on biological replicates. For edgeR calls, the thresholds were a false discovery rate-adjusted p below 0.01 and a log2 fold-change of 1. As an exploratory analysis of dynamics, max-normalized trajectories of the 1000 most abundant clonotypes were examined by PCA with hierarchical clustering. Each responding clone was given a CD4 or CD8 phenotype based on the CD4+ and CD8+ repertoires, which had been sequenced separately. TCRdb reworked the public reads: Q25 trimming with fastp, MiXCR clone assembly, productive beta chains retained. One record per CDR3 amino acid sequence lists the most common genes and DNA. The V and J calls were determined by TCRdb, not by the authors. This sample comprises around 500,000 distinct CDR3 sequences, 18% of them detected only once. About 12% of the sample rests with the top ten.

The sequence joins TRBV20-1 to TRBJ2-3; TRBD2 agrees with 14 junctional bases. Sequenced input: PBMCs or a T cell subset sorted from them (not recorded which). The clonotype originates from an adult woman who had mild COVID-19 (a few samples of this study predate the infection). The sample titles of this study are shuffled in the database, so cell type and time point are left out; the donor was told from shared clones. The nucleotides read TGCAGTGCTAGTCCGGGGGGGACTAGCGGGGGCGCAGATACGCAGTATTTT. Its protein product is CSASPGGTSGGADTQYF.